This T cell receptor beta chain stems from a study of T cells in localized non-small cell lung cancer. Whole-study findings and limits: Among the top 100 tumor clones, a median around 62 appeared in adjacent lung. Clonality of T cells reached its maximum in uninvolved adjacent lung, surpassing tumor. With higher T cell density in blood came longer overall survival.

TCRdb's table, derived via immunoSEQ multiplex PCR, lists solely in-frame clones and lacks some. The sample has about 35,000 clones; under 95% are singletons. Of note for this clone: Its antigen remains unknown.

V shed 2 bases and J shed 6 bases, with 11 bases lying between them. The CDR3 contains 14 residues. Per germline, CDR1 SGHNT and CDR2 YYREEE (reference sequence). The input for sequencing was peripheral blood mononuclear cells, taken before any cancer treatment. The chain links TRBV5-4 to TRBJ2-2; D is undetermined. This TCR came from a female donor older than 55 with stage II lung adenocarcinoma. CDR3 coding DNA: TGTGCCAGCAGCTTAGCGTCCGGAGCCGGGGAGCTGTTTTTT. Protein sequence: CASSLASGAGELFF.